Presented here are 11 T cell receptor beta chains from one specimen sequenced in a study of cytomegalovirus exposure and HLA in healthy donors. The PCR employed 60 Vbeta primers together with 13 Jbeta primers. This table comes from immunoSEQ multiplex PCR, and its TCRdb copy is limited to in-frame clones, with some not included. The sample has about 110,000 clones; approximately 70% are singletons. Sequences were obtained from PBMCs. These receptors came from a middle-aged man in good health and CMV-seronegative.

This clone was seen only once. This chain joins TRBV27 and TRBJ1-3; D possibly corresponds to TRBD1 (5 bases). From germline, CDR1 is MNHEY and CDR2 SMNVEV (reference sequence). V was trimmed by 2 bases and J by 4 bases, leaving 9 bases between them. The CDR3 totals 14 residues. CDR3 in amino acids: CASSLRGTGNTIYF. Written as DNA, the CDR3 is TGTGCCAGCAGTTTAAGGGGAACCGGAAACACCATATATTTT.

The V and J genes are TRBV5-4 and TRBJ2-5; D is ambiguous. The ends were cut back, 5 bases at V and 4 bases at J, with 15 bases in the middle. This CDR3 is built from 14 residues. CDR1 SGHNT and CDR2 YYREEE come from the germline V gene (reference sequence). CDR3 amino acids: CASRADTSGETQYF. The CDR3, as DNA: TGTGCCAGCAGAGCTGACACCTCCGGAGAGACCCAGTACTTC. Full variable domain (missing parts from reference TRBV5-4 and TRBJ2-5): ETGVTQSPTHLIKTRGQQVTLRCSSQSGHNTVSWYQQALGQGPQFIFQYYREEENGRGNFPPRFSGLQFPNYSSELNVNALELDDSALYLCASRADTSGETQYFGPGTRLLVL.

This chain links TRBV16 with TRBJ1-6; the D gene is possibly TRBD1 (6 bases). Trimming cost V 0 bases and J 6 bases, with 12 bases left between them. This CDR3 region has 16 residues. Per the germline V gene, CDR1 is KGHSY and CDR2 is FQNENV. CDR3 residues: CASSQSWAGANSPLHF. The CDR3 DNA is TGTGCCAGCAGCCAATCTTGGGCAGGGGCTAATTCACCCCTCCACTTT.

This clone turned up a few times. The rearrangement links TRBV28 to TRBJ2-1; TRBD2 aligns across 9 bases. Trimming removed 5 bases from V and 9 bases from J; junction bases left unmatched: 17. CDR1 and CDR2 from the germline V gene are MDHEN and SYDVKM. The CDR3 extends over 17 amino acids. CDR3 nucleotide sequence: TGTGCCAGCAGTCCTCCTCTCGGCGGGGGGGTGGAGGGTGAGCAGTTCTTC. Amino acids: CASSPPLGGGVEGEQFF.

The V call is TRBV6-5, the J call TRBJ2-7; 10 bases align to TRBD1. V shed 0 bases, J shed 4 bases, and the junction held 6 bases outside the gene matches. The CDR3 loop spans 16 amino acids. Looked up from germline, CDR1 is MNHEY and CDR2 is SVGAGI. CDR3: CASSYSLGTGVYEQYF. The CDR3 DNA is TGTGCCAGCAGTTACTCTTTAGGGACAGGGGTATACGAGCAGTACTTC.

V gene TRBV30 combines with J gene TRBJ2-5; a weak D match, TRBD2 (6 bases). Matching the DNA end better, TRBJ2-7 makes the J call doubtful. The CDR3 has 13 amino acids. Germline V CDR1 and CDR2: GTSNPN, SVGIG (reference sequence). CDR3 DNA sequence: TGTGCCTGGAGTCGCGGGGACTCCTACGAGCAGTACTTC. This codes for CAWSRGDSYEQYF.

This chain joins TRBV30 and TRBJ1-6; no clear D gene. Trimming took 4 bases from V and 4 from J, leaving 8 bases between them. CDR3 length: 13 residues. Germline V CDR1 and CDR2: GTSNPN, SVGIG (reference sequence). The CDR3 DNA sequence: TGTGCCTGGACAGGTCAATATAATTCACCCCTCCACTTT. It yields the protein CAWTGQYNSPLHF.

The rearrangement joins TRBV6-5 to TRBJ2-5; weak D call: TRBD1 (6 bases). The germline V and J ends were trimmed by 7 bases and 2 bases, with 14 bases remaining between them. Looked up from germline, CDR1 is MNHEY and CDR2 is SVGAGI. The CDR3 sequence is 14 residues long. As DNA, the CDR3 is TGTGCCAGCAACCCTACAGGGAGACAAGAGACCCAGTACTTC. Protein: CASNPTGRQETQYF.

The sample holds a few counts of this clone. V and J are TRBV7-9 and TRBJ2-1; TRBD1 agrees at 7 bases. V dropped 4 bases and J dropped 7; count of bases not matched to a gene: 13. The CDR3 contains 16 residues. Germline V CDR1 and CDR2: SEHNR, FQNEAQ (reference sequence). The DNA of the CDR3 is TGTGCCAGCAGCTCAGGGTGGACAGGCGGATTGAATGAGCAGTTCTTC. Encoded protein: CASSSGWTGGLNEQFF.

This clone was detected a few times. The chain is built from TRBV5-1 and TRBJ2-1, with 9 bases that match TRBD2. Germline V lookup: CDR1 SGHRS, CDR2 YFSETQ. V was pared by 0 bases and J by 4 bases, with 5 bases of the junction left unmatched. The CDR3 extends over 16 amino acids. CDR3 residues: CASSLDVRGGYNEQFF. The DNA of the CDR3 is TGCGCCAGCAGCTTGGATGTGCGGGGGGGTTACAATGAGCAGTTCTTC.

The chain is built from TRBV5-4 and TRBJ2-5, with a weak D call TRBD1 (5 bases). The germline V gene has CDR1 SGHNT and CDR2 YYREEE (reference sequence). Trimming took off 4 bases at V and 1 base at J, with 11 bases between the two ends. The CDR3 totals 14 residues. CDR3 DNA: TGTGCCAGCAGCCTAGGACAAACCCAAGAGACCCAGTACTTC. As protein: CASSLGQTQETQYF.